These 17 T cell receptor beta chains originate from one sample sequenced in a study of vaccination effects on CD4 cells after COVID-19. The antigens for these receptors are not known. Clones were read by immunoSEQ multiplex PCR, and TCRdb kept only the in-frame ones, dropping some. This sample yields fewer than 15,000 clones, of which 73% are seen a single time; roughly 31% belongs to the top ten. Antigen-specific CD4+ T cells expanded by the ViraFEST assay with viral peptide pools were then sequenced. Following culture for approximately ten days, CD4+ T cells were isolated. According to PCR results, the person was infected with SARS-CoV-2 between March and December 2020. Two-dose vaccination with either BNT162b2 or mRNA-1273 was given to the participants. Sequenced here: CD4+ T cells from PBMCs cultured with HCoV-NL63 spike peptides, sampled after COVID-19 vaccination. The receptors were gathered from a human donor who had a prior SARS-CoV-2 infection.

The chain employs TRBV4-1 and TRBJ1-5; no clear D. The V gene lost 0 bases and the J gene lost 3 bases, with 9 bases spanning the gap. Germline CDR1 reads MGHRA; CDR2 reads YSYEKL. CDR3 length: 15 residues. The CDR3 loop reads CASSQDFSFNQPQHF. CDR3 sequence (DNA): TGCGCCAGCAGCCAAGATTTCAGCTTCAATCAGCCCCAGCATTTT.

This clone appeared a single time. V usage is TRBV2 and J usage is TRBJ2-3; D unclear. Germline V lookup: CDR1 SNHLY, CDR2 FYNNEI. This CDR3 spans 13 amino acids. V was trimmed by 7 bases and J by 3 bases, leaving 11 bases between them. As DNA, the CDR3 is TGTGCCAGCACGGTTCCGTTGACAGATACGCAGTATTTT. Translating gives CASTVPLTDTQYF.

This clone came up a few times. This rearrangement joins TRBV5-1 to TRBJ2-2, with D uncertain. This CDR3 is 12 amino acids long. Trimming cost V 1 base and J 4 bases, with 2 bases left between them. CDR1 is SGHRS and CDR2 is YFSETQ in the germline V gene. CDR3 bases: TGCGCCAGCAGCTTGTTCACCGGGGAGCTGTTTTTT. Translating it yields CASSLFTGELFF.

The CDR3 sequence is CASSPASGSYEQYF. The CDR3 nucleotides read TGTGCCAGCTCACCCGCTAGCGGTTCCTACGAGCAGTACTTC. The J gene is TRBJ2-7, the V gene TRBV18; TRBD2 aligns across 7 bases. J lost 1 base, V lost 3 bases, and 3 bases had no gene match. The CDR3 is 14 residues long. Germline V CDR1 and CDR2: KGHSH, LQKENI. The entire variable domain, with the rest obtained from reference TRBV18 and TRBJ2-7, is as follows: NAGVMQNPRHLVRRRGQEARLRCSPMKGHSHVYWYRQLPEEGLKFMVYLQKENIIDESGMPKERFSAEFPKEGPSILRIQQVVRGDSAAYFCASSPASGSYEQYFGPGTRLTVT.

The table lists this clone with a few counts. The V and J genes are TRBV2 and TRBJ2-2, with 11 bases fitting TRBD2. The CDR3 contains 16 residues. Germline loops: CDR1 SNHLY, CDR2 FYNNEI. Trimming cost V 5 bases and J 5 bases; bases outside gene matches: 7. The CDR3 reads CASSTLAGGRTGELFF. The CDR3 DNA is TGTGCCAGCAGTACTCTAGCGGGGGGTCGGACCGGGGAGCTGTTTTTT.

The chain uses TRBV11-3 and TRBJ2-7; TRBD1 matches at 7 bases. The CDR3 runs to 16 residues. Germline CDR1 SGHNT, CDR2 YENEEA. V lost 1 base and J lost 0; bases outside the gene matches: 6. CDR3 DNA: TGTGCCAGCAGCTTAGGTGGGACAGAGAGCTCCTACGAGCAGTACTTC. Protein sequence: CASSLGGTESSYEQYF.

This rearrangement joins TRBV25-1 to TRBJ2-7; 11 bases are shared with TRBD1. Germline CDR1 and CDR2: MGHDK and SYGVNS. This CDR3 is 15 amino acids long. V lost 1 base, J lost 5 bases, and 4 bases stayed unmatched. The CDR3 DNA reads TGTGCCAGCAGTGAATTTCCGGGACAGGGGGACGAGCAGTACTTC. Its protein is CASSEFPGQGDEQYF.

The chain recombines TRBV9 with TRBJ2-1; D might be TRBD2 (5 bases). There are 15 residues in the CDR3. The V end lost 3 bases, the J end lost 2 bases, and 12 bases lay between the germline ends. Germline loops: CDR1 SGDLS, CDR2 YYNGEE. This CDR3 reads CASSERGPTYNEQFF. The CDR3 DNA is TGTGCCAGCAGCGAGCGCGGGCCGACCTACAATGAGCAGTTCTTC.

This clone has only one observation. The chain uses TRBV20-1 and TRBJ2-4; 9 bases align to TRBD2. Germline V gene data show CDR1 as DFQATT and CDR2 as SNEGSKA (reference sequence). The CDR3 covers 14 residues. V was pared by 3 bases and J by 7 bases, with 7 bases of the junction left unmatched. CDR3 nucleotide sequence: TGCAGTGCTAGTGCGGGGGGGGGTTTCAACATTCAGTACTTC. This codes for CSASAGGGFNIQYF.

The chain uses TRBV4-1 and TRBJ2-5; no reliable D call. Germline V gene sequence: CDR1 MGHRA, CDR2 YSYEKL. V was clipped by 0 bases and J by 4 bases, with 0 bases between them. This CDR3 is built from 11 residues. The CDR3 bases are TGCGCCAGCAGCCAAGAAGAGACCCAGTACTTC. Encoded protein: CASSQEETQYF.

There are a few counts of this clone. J is TRBJ2-5 and V is TRBV6-5; D call uncertain. The CDR3 contains 11 residues. The V end was cut by 5 bases, the J end by 5 bases, with 6 bases between. Germline V gives CDR1 MNHEY, CDR2 SVGAGI. The CDR3 sequence is CASSQRETQYF. The CDR3, as DNA: TGTGCCAGCAGTCAACGGGAGACCCAGTACTTC.

The DNA of the CDR3 is TGTGCCAGCAGTTTCACAGGGTCGGGTATCCCAGAAAAACTGTTTTTT. Protein sequence: CASSFTGSGIPEKLFF. The chain combines TRBV6-5 with TRBJ1-4, with TRBD1 as a possible D gene (6 bases). Deletions cut 4 bases from V and 8 bases from J, with 20 bases between. CDR3 length: 16 residues. CDR1 is MNHEY, CDR2 SVGAGI, per germline.

This chain joins TRBV18 and TRBJ2-5; 10 bases map to TRBD1. Germline V gives CDR1 KGHSH, CDR2 LQKENI. This CDR3 comprises 15 residues. V was clipped by 6 bases and J by 5 bases; unmatched bases: 9. The CDR3 bases are TGTGCCAGCTCGCGGGACAGGGGATCATGGGAGACCCAGTACTTC. The encoded protein is CASSRDRGSWETQYF.

This sequence joins TRBV9 and TRBJ1-2; D not resolved. CDR1 is SGDLS, CDR2 YYNGEE, per germline. V dropped 1 base and J dropped 4 bases, with 14 bases sitting between them. The CDR3 spans 15 residues. CDR3 sequence (DNA): TGTGCCAGCAGCGTACGAACCGGGAACATCTATGGCTACACCTTC. It is translated as CASSVRTGNIYGYTF.

The chain carries TRBV10-3 and TRBJ2-1, with D perhaps matching TRBD2 (6 bases). This CDR3 contains 15 residues. CDR1 and CDR2 (germline): ENHRY, SYGVKD. V lost 0 bases and J 2 bases, leaving 8 bases between the germline ends. DNA for the CDR3: TGTGCCATCAGTGAGTCGGACTACACCTACAATGAGCAGTTCTTC. This codes for CAISESDYTYNEQFF.

The CDR3 DNA follows: TGTGCCAGCAGCGCTAGGGCGAGGGAGACCCAGTACTTC. Translating it yields CASSARARETQYF. The gene calls are TRBV9 and TRBJ2-5, with unresolved D. Germline CDR1 reads SGDLS; CDR2 reads YYNGEE. V was cut by 3 bases and J by 5 bases, with 11 bases left in between. CDR3 length equals 13 residues.

V usage is TRBV19 and J usage is TRBJ1-2; 9 bases fit TRBD1. The germline V gene has CDR1 LNHDA and CDR2 SQIVND (reference sequence). Trimming cost V 3 bases and J 8 bases; bases outside gene matches: 7. The CDR3 runs to 14 residues. As DNA, the CDR3 is TGTGCCAGTAGTATTGATGGGACAGGGTACGGCTACACCTTC. Translation: CASSIDGTGYGYTF.